This T cell receptor (beta chain) was profiled in a study of beta chain features in type 1 diabetes. Trimming took 9 bases from V and 4 from J; bases not matched to a gene: 7. Germline V lookup: CDR1 SGHTA, CDR2 FQGNSA. The CDR3 has 14 amino acids. This clone turned up a few times. As every portion of the isolated RNA was reverse transcribed, the sequencing read expressed TCRB transcripts. The data were produced by immunoSEQ multiplex PCR, yet TCRdb's version contains in-frame clones alone and is incomplete. Among under 150,000 clones listed, about 51% were seen once. The specimen was Tregs from blood. This clonotype was obtained from a man between 18 and 35 years old in good health. The J gene is TRBJ2-2, the V gene TRBV7-2; 8 bases fit TRBD2. CDR3 nucleotides: TGTGCCAGTGGCGGGAGGACTTTCACCGGGGAGCTGTTTTTT. Amino acid sequence: CASGGRTFTGELFF. The complete variable domain, with remaining parts taken from reference TRBV7-2 and TRBJ2-2, reads GAGVSQSPSNKVTEKGKDVELRCDPISGHTALYWYRQSLGQGLEFLIYFQGNSAPDKSGLPSDRFSAERTGGSVSTLTIQRTQQEDSAVYLCASGGRTFTGELFFGEGSRLTVL.